This T cell receptor (beta chain) comes out of a study of cytomegalovirus exposure and HLA in healthy donors. Overall study findings and caveats: The presence/absence work took it that sequencing depth was about the same across donors. Analyzed later, association rates of TCRs varied across HLA loci, with DRB1 most and HLA-C fewest. TCR beta V segments were, for the most part, productive about 87% or about 30% of the time in an earlier analysis.

A word on this clone: The antigen is undetermined.

V was shortened by 10 bases and J by 0 bases, with 13 bases between the two germline ends. CDR3 length: 14 amino acids. CDR1 is SNHLY, CDR2 FYNNEI, per germline. The PCR had 60 Vbeta and 13 Jbeta primers. Here immunoSEQ multiplex PCR was the method, and the copy in TCRdb shows in-frame clones only, minus some. Here the sample spans some 150,000 clones, approximately 59% being singletons. This sequence joins TRBV2 and TRBJ1-3, with D unresolved. Sequencing was performed on PBMCs. This TCR was recovered from a man aged 35-49 years in good health and CMV-seronegative. The CDR3 loop reads CATRLSSSGNTIYF. In DNA form, the CDR3 reads TGTGCCACCCGACTTTCTAGCTCTGGAAACACCATATATTTT.